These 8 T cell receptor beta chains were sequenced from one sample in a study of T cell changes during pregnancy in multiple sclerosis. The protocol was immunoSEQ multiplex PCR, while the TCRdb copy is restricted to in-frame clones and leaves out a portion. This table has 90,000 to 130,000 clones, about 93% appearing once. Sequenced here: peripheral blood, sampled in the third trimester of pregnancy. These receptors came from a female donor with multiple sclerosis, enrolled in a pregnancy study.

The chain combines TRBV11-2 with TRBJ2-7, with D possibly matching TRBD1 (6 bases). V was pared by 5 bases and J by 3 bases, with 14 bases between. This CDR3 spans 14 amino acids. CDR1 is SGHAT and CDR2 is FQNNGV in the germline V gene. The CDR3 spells CASSRLSQGYEQYF. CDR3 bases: TGTGCCAGCAGCCGTTTATCACAGGGCTACGAGCAGTACTTC.

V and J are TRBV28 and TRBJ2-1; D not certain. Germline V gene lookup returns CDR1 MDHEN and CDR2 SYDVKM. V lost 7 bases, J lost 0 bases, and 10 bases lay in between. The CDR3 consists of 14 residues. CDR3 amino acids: CASTVLSSYNEQFF. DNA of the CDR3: TGTGCCAGCACCGTTCTTAGCTCCTACAATGAGCAGTTCTTC.

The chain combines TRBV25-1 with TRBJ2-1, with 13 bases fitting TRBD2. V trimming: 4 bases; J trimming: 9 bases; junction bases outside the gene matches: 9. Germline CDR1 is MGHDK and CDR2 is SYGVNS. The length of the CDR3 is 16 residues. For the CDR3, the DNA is TGTGCCAGCAGTGGAGTACTAGCGGGGGGGCGTGGTGAGCAGTTCTTC. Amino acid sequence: CASSGVLAGGRGEQFF. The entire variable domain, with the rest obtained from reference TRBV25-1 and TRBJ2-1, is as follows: EADIYQTPRYLVIGTGKKITLECSQTMGHDKMYWYQQDPGMELHLIHYSYGVNSTEKGDLSSESTVSRIRTEHFPLTLESARPSHTSQYLCASSGVLAGGRGEQFFGPGTRLTVL.

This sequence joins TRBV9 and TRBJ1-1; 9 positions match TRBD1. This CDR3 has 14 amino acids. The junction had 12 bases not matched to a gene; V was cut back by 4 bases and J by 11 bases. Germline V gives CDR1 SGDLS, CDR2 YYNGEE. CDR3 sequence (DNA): TGTGCCAGCAGCCCGACAGGGGGGGCCCGGGAGGCTTTCTTT. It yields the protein CASSPTGGAREAFF.

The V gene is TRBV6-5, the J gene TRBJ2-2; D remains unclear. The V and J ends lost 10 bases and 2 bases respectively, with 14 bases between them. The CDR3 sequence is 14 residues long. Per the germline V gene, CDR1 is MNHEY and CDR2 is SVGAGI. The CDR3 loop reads CATQTRENTGELFF. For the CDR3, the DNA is TGTGCCACCCAAACCCGCGAAAACACCGGGGAGCTGTTTTTT.

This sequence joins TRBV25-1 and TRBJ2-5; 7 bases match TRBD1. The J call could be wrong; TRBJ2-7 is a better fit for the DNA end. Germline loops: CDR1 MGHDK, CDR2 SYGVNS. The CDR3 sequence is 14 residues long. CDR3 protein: CASSASTGSGEQYF. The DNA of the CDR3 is TGTGCCAGCAGTGCCTCGACAGGGTCAGGCGAGCAGTACTTC.

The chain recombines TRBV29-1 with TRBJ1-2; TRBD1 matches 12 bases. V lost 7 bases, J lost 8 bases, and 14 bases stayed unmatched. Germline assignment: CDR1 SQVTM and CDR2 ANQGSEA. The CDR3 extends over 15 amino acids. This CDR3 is CSGGAPGQGAEGYTF. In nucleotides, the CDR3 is TGCAGCGGGGGTGCCCCGGGACAGGGGGCTGAGGGCTACACCTTC. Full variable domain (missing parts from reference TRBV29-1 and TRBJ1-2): SAVISQKPSRDICQRGTSLTIQCQVDSQVTMMFWYRQQPGQSLTLIATANQGSEATYESGFVIDKFPISRPNLTFSTLTVSNMSPEDSSIYLCSGGAPGQGAEGYTFGSGTRLTVV.

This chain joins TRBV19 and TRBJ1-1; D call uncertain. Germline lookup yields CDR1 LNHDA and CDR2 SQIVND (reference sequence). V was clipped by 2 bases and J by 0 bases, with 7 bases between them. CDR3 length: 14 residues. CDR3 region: CASSISAVNTEAFF. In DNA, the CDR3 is TGTGCCAGTAGTATAAGTGCAGTGAACACTGAAGCTTTCTTT.